What follows are 20 T cell receptor beta chains derived from one specimen sequenced in a study of blood T cell repertoires in COVID-19. TCRdb's copy holds only in-frame clones and misses some; the assay was immunoSEQ multiplex PCR. There are 100,000 to 150,000 clones in the sample; around 81% occur only once, and roughly 9.7% lies in the top ten. Sequencing input: peripheral blood. All receptors derive from a man in his forties with active or convalescent COVID-19.

This chain uses TRBV27 with TRBJ1-2; no clear D. The CDR3 sequence is 14 residues long. Germline V CDR1 and CDR2: MNHEY, SMNVEV (reference sequence). With 0 bases removed from V and 3 bases from J, the gap between germline ends came to 8 bases. The CDR3 here is CASSLSGRYYGYTF. CDR3 DNA: TGTGCCAGCAGTTTATCCGGGAGATACTATGGCTACACCTTC.

V is TRBV3-1 (or the pseudogene TRBV3-2) and J is TRBJ1-1, with a possible D match to TRBD1 (6 bases). Germline V lookup: CDR1 LGHDT, CDR2 YNNKEL (reference sequence). V lost 3 bases to trimming and J lost 11 bases, with 22 bases between them. The CDR3 length is 15 residues. Written as DNA, the CDR3 is TGTGCCAGCAGCCATAGGCCAGGGGCAGTTTACTGGGCTTTCTTT. Its protein product is CASSHRPGAVYWAFF.

This clone was picked up a small number of times. This chain joins TRBV19 and TRBJ1-1; the D gene is possibly TRBD1 (5 bases). In germline, CDR1 is LNHDA, CDR2 SQIVND (reference sequence). The CDR3 totals 14 residues. Trimming pared 4 bases from V and 1 base from J, leaving 10 bases between. DNA for the CDR3: TGTGCCAGTAGTACGAGACAGCAGAACACTGAAGCTTTCTTT. Its translation: CASSTRQQNTEAFF.

About this clone itself: A read error may produce the germline difference seen at one junction end. The rearrangement joins TRBV19 to TRBJ2-1; 9 bases agree with TRBD1. Per the germline V gene, CDR1 is LNHDA and CDR2 is SQIVND (reference sequence). CDR3 length: 13 residues. As DNA, the CDR3 is TGTGCCAGTAGTAGGAGCCCCCGGGACAGGGCGGTCTTC. Amino acids: CASSRSPRDRAVF.

The chain is built from TRBV6-5 and TRBJ1-4; 10 bases are shared with TRBD1. The length of the CDR3 is 15 residues. In germline, CDR1 is MNHEY, CDR2 SVGAGI. V lost 5 bases and J lost 6; bases outside the gene matches: 6. CDR3 coding DNA: TGTGCCAGCAGTAATGTGGGGACAGGGGATGAAAAACTGTTTTTT. This codes for CASSNVGTGDEKLFF.

The CDR3 reads CASRLGGEKLFF. CDR3 coding DNA: TGTGCCAGCCGCCTGGGGGGTGAAAAACTGTTTTTT. The chain is built from TRBV2 and TRBJ1-4, with D possibly TRBD1 on 5 matching bases. V was trimmed by 8 bases and J by 7 bases, leaving 11 bases between them. Germline assignment: CDR1 SNHLY and CDR2 FYNNEI. The CDR3 loop spans 12 amino acids.

The chain uses TRBV7-3 and TRBJ2-3, with 8 positions matching TRBD2. The germline gives CDR1 SGHTA, CDR2 FQGTGA. The CDR3 contains 16 residues. Losses at the gene ends were 1 base for V and 5 bases for J; bases not matched to a gene: 8. This CDR3 is CASSLNNGGAGDTQYF. CDR3 DNA sequence: TGTGCCAGCAGCTTAAATAACGGGGGGGCCGGAGATACGCAGTATTTT.

This clone has only one observation. The J gene is TRBJ1-3, the V gene TRBV9; perhaps TRBD1 as D (6 bases). This CDR3 has 14 amino acids. Germline assignment: CDR1 SGDLS and CDR2 YYNGEE. The V gene lost 3 bases and the J gene lost 4 bases, with 11 bases spanning the gap. CDR3 region: CASSDRVSGNTIYF. CDR3 nucleotides: TGTGCCAGCAGCGACAGGGTTTCAGGAAACACCATATATTTT.

The gene calls are TRBV20-1 and TRBJ2-7; 7 nucleotides align to TRBD1. CDR3 size: 13 residues. After removal of 3 bases from V and 4 bases from J, the junction contained 6 bases not matched to a gene. From germline, CDR1 is DFQATT and CDR2 SNEGSKA (reference sequence). CDR3 residues: CSASLDRFYEQYF. CDR3 bases: TGCAGTGCTAGTTTGGACAGGTTTTACGAGCAGTACTTC.

A remark on this clone: This sample includes further DNA sequences coding for the same CDR3. The chain employs TRBV27 and TRBJ2-1; 10 bases align to TRBD2. V lost 2 bases, J lost 12 bases, and 16 bases stayed unmatched. CDR1 is MNHEY, CDR2 SMNVEV, per germline (reference sequence). The CDR3 consists of 17 residues. The CDR3 region is CASSLALRPSGGPLQFF. In nucleotides, the CDR3 is TGTGCCAGCAGTTTAGCCCTCAGGCCTAGCGGGGGTCCTTTGCAGTTCTTC.

The chain joins TRBV5-1 to TRBJ2-1, with TRBD2 identical over 7 bases. J gave up 8 bases and V 4 bases, and 15 bases lay outside the gene matches. Germline assignment: CDR1 SGHRS and CDR2 YFSETQ. This CDR3 spans 16 amino acids. CDR3 bases: TGCGCCAGCAGCCCAGCACCGAGCCTAGCGGACCATGAGCAGTTCTTC. This gives the protein CASSPAPSLADHEQFF.

The chain employs TRBV4-3 and TRBJ2-7; 10 bases match TRBD1. CDR3 length equals 14 residues. The V and J ends lost 0 bases and 6 bases, in that order; junction bases with no gene match: 2. CDR1 and CDR2 (germline): LGHNA, YSLEER. DNA of the CDR3: TGCGCCAGCAGCCAAGAGGGGACAGGGGTCGAGCAGTACTTC. This translates into CASSQEGTGVEQYF.

The CDR3 sequence is CASSPKQGKGDYGYTF. In DNA form, the CDR3 reads TGTGCCAGCTCCCCAAAACAGGGAAAAGGGGACTATGGCTACACCTTC. The genes are TRBV18 and TRBJ1-2; maybe TRBD1 (6 bases). Looked up from germline, CDR1 is KGHSH and CDR2 is LQKENI. The V end lost 6 bases, the J end lost 3 bases, and 20 bases lay between the germline ends. The CDR3 sequence is 16 residues long.

A few counts support this clone. The rearrangement joins TRBV7-2 to TRBJ2-7; 11 nucleotides match TRBD2. CDR1 is SGHTA and CDR2 is FQGNSA in the germline V gene. The CDR3 totals 15 residues. The V and J ends lost 1 base and 2 bases, in that order; junction bases with no gene match: 1. The CDR3 protein is CASSLGLAGTYEQYF. In DNA, the CDR3 is TGTGCCAGCAGCTTAGGACTAGCGGGGACCTACGAGCAGTACTTC.

CDR3 in amino acids: CASSFTEKNTEAFF. CDR3 in DNA: TGTGCCAGCAGTTTCACAGAGAAGAACACTGAAGCTTTCTTT. The chain uses TRBV27 and TRBJ1-1; D unclear. V lost 3 bases and J lost 1, with 9 bases in between. The CDR3 totals 14 residues. Germline values: CDR1 MNHEY, CDR2 SMNVEV (reference sequence).

This clone has only a few counts. The chain carries TRBV5-1 and TRBJ2-1; 11 bases fit TRBD2. The junction had 11 bases not matched to a gene; V was cut back by 4 bases and J by 5 bases. The germline V gene encodes CDR1 SGHRS and CDR2 YFSETQ. This CDR3 region has 17 residues. The CDR3 DNA follows: TGCGCCAGCAGCCCCTTCGGCGCGACTAGCGGGGACAATGAGCAGTTCTTC. Its translation is CASSPFGATSGDNEQFF.

A single count supports this clone. The chain has TRBV3-1 (or the pseudogene TRBV3-2) and TRBJ1-2; D is possibly TRBD1 (6 bases). This CDR3 has 15 residues. Looked up from germline, CDR1 is LGHDT and CDR2 is YNNKEL (reference sequence). V was cut by 1 base and J by 8 bases, with 17 bases left in between. The CDR3 protein is CASSQVPTGLGGYTF. The DNA of the CDR3 is TGTGCCAGCAGCCAAGTTCCAACAGGGCTAGGGGGCTACACCTTC.

The chain employs TRBV5-5 and TRBJ2-5; D ambiguous. The germline V and J ends were trimmed by 5 bases and 10 bases, with 18 bases remaining between them. Germline lookup yields CDR1 SGHKS and CDR2 YYEKEE (reference sequence). The CDR3 extends over 13 amino acids. This chain's CDR3 is CASSSSSAGDQYF. As DNA, the CDR3 is TGTGCCAGCAGTTCCTCCTCGGCAGGTGACCAGTACTTC.

The V call is TRBV18, the J call TRBJ1-1; 8 nucleotides line up with TRBD1. CDR1 KGHSH and CDR2 LQKENI come from the germline V gene. V shed 8 bases and J 6 bases; nucleotides not matched to a gene: 14. The CDR3 totals 15 residues. CDR3 sequence (DNA): TGTGCCAGCCAAGCTCGCGGACAGGGAGGGTCTGAAGCTTTCTTT. Its protein product is CASQARGQGGSEAFF.

The chain uses TRBV6-5 and TRBJ1-3; D is perhaps TRBD1 (5 bases). CDR3 length: 15 amino acids. The germline V and J ends were trimmed by 4 bases and 0 bases, with 10 bases remaining between them. In germline, CDR1 is MNHEY, CDR2 SVGAGI. As DNA, the CDR3 is TGTGCCAGCAGTTCCGACAGCCTCTCTGGAAACACCATATATTTT. Its translation: CASSSDSLSGNTIYF.